The next 30 T cell receptor beta chains were all read from a single sample in a study of blood T cell repertoires in COVID-19 (TCRdb year 2020). Library prep was done by the immunoSEQ multiplex PCR assay. TCRdb took over this immuneACCESS table, retaining in-frame rearrangements with V and J assigned. Such tables are incomplete; in checked studies, under half of the missing clones stem from an unresolved V gene, and the remainder is unexplained. For this sample the table gives around 200,000 clones, of which roughly nine tenths were detected only once. Of the sample, roughly 12% is held by the ten largest clones. The sample comprised peripheral blood. All receptors derive from a woman aged 18 to 35 who had recovered from COVID-19.

The chain joins TRBV2 to TRBJ2-7, with 9 nucleotides matching TRBD1. Losses at the gene ends were 6 bases for V and 4 bases for J; bases not matched to a gene: 7. This CDR3 has 14 amino acids. The germline gives CDR1 SNHLY, CDR2 FYNNEI. The CDR3 is CASRAGTGQYEQYF. CDR3 bases: TGTGCCAGCAGAGCCGGGACAGGGCAATACGAGCAGTACTTC.

This sequence joins TRBV30 and TRBJ2-3; tentative D call: TRBD1 (6 bases). V was cut by 4 bases and J by 0 bases, with 14 bases left in between. The CDR3 has 15 residues. Germline V gene lookup returns CDR1 GTSNPN and CDR2 SVGIG (reference sequence). The CDR3 region is CAWTVTGISTDTQYF. The CDR3 coding sequence is TGTGCCTGGACTGTGACAGGTATTAGCACAGATACGCAGTATTTT.

The V call is TRBV7-6, the J call TRBJ1-1; unclear D gene. V lost 4 bases and J lost 1, with 7 bases in between. In germline, CDR1 is SGHVS, CDR2 FNYEAQ. There are 13 residues in the CDR3. DNA of the CDR3: TGTGCCAGCAGCTGGGCGTGGAACACTGAAGCTTTCTTT. Its protein is CASSWAWNTEAFF.

V is TRBV12-2 and J is TRBJ1-1; the DNA was not used to check the table's D call, TRBD1. TRBV12-2 is an annotated pseudogene. The CDR3 totals 14 residues. The CDR3 is CASRLWTGPTEAFF. CDR3 DNA sequence: TGTGCAAGTCGCTTATGGACAGGGCCCACTGAAGCTTTCTTT.

The chain employs TRBV11-3 and TRBJ2-7; 8 bases fit TRBD1. The V gene end was trimmed by 1 base and the J gene end by 0 bases; junction bases not matched to a gene: 2. CDR3 length: 15 residues. CDR1 is SGHNT, CDR2 YENEEA, per germline. The CDR3 protein is CASSLGTGSSYEQYF. CDR3 DNA sequence: TGTGCCAGCAGCTTAGGGACAGGGAGCTCCTACGAGCAGTACTTC.

V is TRBV7-3 and J is TRBJ2-1, with 11 bases matching TRBD2. J lost 6 bases, V lost 0 bases, and 4 bases had no gene match. Germline CDR1 and CDR2: SGHTA and FQGTGA. The CDR3 totals 16 residues. The CDR3 loop reads CASSLTSLAGGNEQFF. CDR3 nucleotide sequence: TGTGCCAGCAGCTTAACTTCCCTAGCGGGAGGCAATGAGCAGTTCTTC.

CDR3 nucleotides: TGTGCCAGCAGCGACTTCCAACAGGGCAGCTCTGAAGCTTTCTTT. Translating gives CASSDFQQGSSEAFF. The genes are TRBV7-9 and TRBJ1-1, with a tentative D call TRBD1 (6 bases). CDR1 is SEHNR and CDR2 is FQNEAQ in the germline V gene (reference sequence). The V end was cut by 5 bases, the J end by 6 bases, with 19 bases between. CDR3 length equals 15 residues.

V is TRBV5-4 and J is TRBJ2-3, with 7 bases lining up with TRBD1. The CDR3 runs 16 residues. V was pared by 4 bases and J by 0 bases, with 8 bases of the junction left unmatched. Looked up from germline, CDR1 is SGHNT and CDR2 is YYREEE (reference sequence). This CDR3 is CASSPPGTASTDTQYF. DNA for the CDR3: TGTGCCAGCAGCCCTCCCGGGACAGCTAGCACAGATACGCAGTATTTT.

For the CDR3, the DNA is TGTGCCAGTAGGCTCGGACAGAACCTTAACTATGGCTACACCTTC. Residues: CASRLGQNLNYGYTF. This chain links TRBV19 with TRBJ1-2; TRBD1 is a possible D gene (6 bases). CDR1 LNHDA and CDR2 SQIVND come from the germline V gene (reference sequence). The CDR3 is 15 amino acids. Trimming took off 6 bases at V and 1 base at J, with 15 bases between the two ends.

As concerns this clone: This CDR3 is also generated by other DNA sequences in the sample. The chain has TRBV19 and TRBJ2-7; D remains ambiguous. There are 14 residues in the CDR3. The V and J ends lost 1 base and 0 bases respectively, with 7 bases between them. Germline V CDR1 and CDR2: LNHDA, SQIVND (reference sequence). The CDR3 sequence: CASSIGGSSYEQYF. The CDR3 DNA reads as TGTGCCAGTAGTATAGGAGGTTCCTCCTACGAGCAGTACTTC. The full variable domain, rest sourced from reference TRBV19 and TRBJ2-7, is DGGITQSPKYLFRKEGQNVTLSCEQNLNHDAMYWYRQDPGQGLRLIYYSQIVNDFQKGDIAEGYSVSREKKESFPLTVTSAQKNPTAFYLCASSIGGSSYEQYFGPGTRLTVT.

The chain has TRBV11-2 and TRBJ1-3, with 7 bases matching TRBD1. Germline CDR1 reads SGHAT; CDR2 reads FQNNGV. V shed 4 bases, J shed 0 bases, and the junction held 12 bases outside the gene matches. The CDR3 is 18 amino acids. The CDR3: CASSSPRTGLTSGNTIYF. The DNA of the CDR3 is TGTGCCAGCAGCTCCCCAAGGACAGGACTTACCTCTGGAAACACCATATATTTT.

The J gene is TRBJ2-7, the V gene TRBV28; the D gene is possibly TRBD1 (5 bases). Trimming left V 2 bases short and J 2 bases short, with 10 bases between. The CDR3 has 14 amino acids. Per germline, CDR1 MDHEN and CDR2 SYDVKM. The CDR3 DNA is TGTGCCAGCAGTTTAGTCGCAGGGACCTACGAGCAGTACTTC. Translation: CASSLVAGTYEQYF.

This chain connects TRBV11-3 to TRBJ1-1, with 7 bases fitting TRBD1. V lost 1 base to trimming and J lost 2 bases; unmatched junction nucleotides: 4. The germline gives CDR1 SGHNT, CDR2 YENEEA. The CDR3 spans 15 residues. For the CDR3, the DNA is TGTGCCAGCAGCTTAGGGACAGGACAAAACACTGAAGCTTTCTTT. It yields the protein CASSLGTGQNTEAFF.

V and J are TRBV11-3 and TRBJ2-3; tentatively, D is TRBD1 (6 bases). CDR1 is SGHNT, CDR2 YENEEA, per germline. Deletions cut 2 bases from V and 4 bases from J, with 10 bases between. The CDR3 has 14 amino acids. The CDR3 region has the DNA TGTGCCAGCAGCTTACAGGGGTGGGCAGATACGCAGTATTTT. Its translation is CASSLQGWADTQYF.

This sequence joins TRBV5-1 and TRBJ2-5; TRBD2 agrees at 8 bases. The V segment lost 0 bases and the J segment 7 bases; nucleotides outside the gene matches: 14. Germline-derived CDR1 and CDR2 are SGHRS and YFSETQ. This CDR3 spans 17 amino acids. The CDR3 region is CASSLARTSGVFGTQYF. Written as DNA, the CDR3 is TGCGCCAGCAGCTTGGCCCGTACTAGCGGAGTCTTCGGGACCCAGTACTTC.

This chain joins TRBV12-3 or TRBV12-4 and TRBJ1-1, with 9 bases aligning to TRBD1. V gave up 4 bases and J gave up 11 bases; unmatched junction bases: 8. CDR3 size: 13 residues. In DNA, the CDR3 is TGTGCCAGCAGTTCTACAGGGGGCGGAGGGGCTTTCTTT. As protein: CASSSTGGGGAFF.

This sequence joins TRBV27 and TRBJ2-7, with D maybe TRBD1 (5 bases). This CDR3 comprises 13 residues. The germline CDR1 and CDR2 sequences are MNHEY and SMNVEV (reference sequence). V lost 2 bases and J lost 4, with 9 bases in between. The CDR3 loop reads CASSLHRSYEQYF. The CDR3 DNA is TGTGCCAGCAGTTTACACAGGTCTTACGAGCAGTACTTC.

The chain has TRBV6-2 or TRBV6-3 and TRBJ1-5, with 9 nucleotides matching TRBD1. This CDR3 comprises 14 residues. V lost 4 bases to trimming and J lost 6 bases; unmatched junction nucleotides: 4. CDR1 and CDR2 from the germline V gene are MNHEY and SVGEGT. The CDR3 coding sequence is TGTGCCAGCAGTTTGACAGGGGGAGGTCAGCCCCAGCATTTT. Its translation: CASSLTGGGQPQHF.

The V and J genes are TRBV9 and TRBJ2-6; D might be TRBD2 (5 bases). This CDR3 contains 20 residues. V lost 4 bases and J lost 0, with 23 bases in between. The V gene's germline CDR1 is SGDLS and CDR2 YYNGEE. The DNA for the CDR3 is TGTGCCAGCAGCAGTAGTCTTTCTAAGCGGACCAGCTCTGGGGCCAACGTCCTGACTTTC. As protein: CASSSSLSKRTSSGANVLTF.

This chain links TRBV7-9 with TRBJ2-7; 10 nucleotides line up with TRBD1. This CDR3 is 14 amino acids long. Germline CDR1 is SEHNR and CDR2 is FQNEAQ (reference sequence). V shed 0 bases and J 5 bases; nucleotides not matched to a gene: 1. CDR3 amino acids: CASSLATGGNEQYF. The CDR3 DNA follows: TGTGCCAGCAGCTTAGCGACAGGGGGCAACGAGCAGTACTTC.

This chain joins TRBV10-3 and TRBJ2-7; D possibly matches TRBD1 or TRBD2 (6 bases each). This CDR3 is 15 amino acids long. V lost 6 bases and J 0 bases, leaving 15 bases between the germline ends. The germline CDR1 and CDR2 sequences are ENHRY and SYGVKD. The DNA for the CDR3 is TGTGCCATCAGCGAGGGGGGCGCAAGCTCCTACGAGCAGTACTTC. Amino acid sequence: CAISEGGASSYEQYF.

The gene calls are TRBV10-1 and TRBJ1-2, with 7 bases aligning to TRBD1. Germline V gives CDR1 WNHNN, CDR2 SYGVQD (reference sequence). The ends lost 5 bases at V and 4 bases at J; junction bases unmatched: 4. The CDR3 runs to 13 residues. The CDR3 region is CASSPGTVYGYTF. The CDR3 coding sequence is TGCGCCAGCAGTCCCGGGACAGTCTATGGCTACACCTTC.

This chain connects TRBV13 to TRBJ1-2; D is uncertain. Trimming pared 5 bases from V and 8 bases from J, leaving 12 bases between. The CDR3 has 12 amino acids. The germline gives CDR1 PRHDT, CDR2 FYEKMQ (reference sequence). The CDR3 spells CASSRDMWGYTF. Here the CDR3 DNA reads TGTGCCAGCAGCCGCGATATGTGGGGCTACACCTTC.

V is TRBV7-6 and J is TRBJ1-2; perhaps TRBD1 as D (6 bases). The CDR3 consists of 13 residues. Germline assignment: CDR1 SGHVS and CDR2 FNYEAQ. Trimming cost V 3 bases and J 8 bases, with 13 bases left between them. CDR3 in DNA: TGTGCCAGCAGCTTTAGCGCAGGGGCCGGCTACACCTTC. It is translated as CASSFSAGAGYTF.

The chain carries TRBV10-2 and TRBJ1-3; a possible D gene is TRBD1 (6 bases). V lost 6 bases to trimming and J lost 0 bases, with 12 bases between them. The CDR3 sequence is 15 residues long. Germline CDR1 is WSHSY and CDR2 is SAAADI. This CDR3 is CASRETGTSGNTIYF. The CDR3 bases are TGCGCCAGCAGAGAGACAGGCACCTCTGGAAACACCATATATTTT.

V usage is TRBV4-3 and J usage is TRBJ2-1, with TRBD2 matching over 12 bases. Per germline, CDR1 LGHNA and CDR2 YSLEER. J was trimmed by 0 bases and V by 0 bases; bases with no gene match: 15. This CDR3 is built from 22 residues. The CDR3: CASSQDLRWASGRASSYNEQFF. CDR3 nucleotides: TGCGCCAGCAGCCAAGATCTTCGGTGGGCTAGCGGGAGGGCGAGCTCCTACAATGAGCAGTTCTTC.

The chain carries TRBV9 and TRBJ2-2; D ambiguous. The V end was cut by 0 bases, the J end by 7 bases, with 7 bases between. This CDR3 has 13 residues. CDR1 is SGDLS, CDR2 YYNGEE, per germline. This CDR3 reads CASSVGPRGELFF. CDR3 nucleotides: TGTGCCAGCAGCGTAGGTCCCCGCGGGGAGCTGTTTTTT.

The chain has TRBV12-5 and TRBJ1-4, with 7 bases aligning to TRBD1. Germline CDR1 reads LGHNT; CDR2 reads FRNRAP. This CDR3 region has 14 residues. Trimming at V came to 6 bases and at J to 7 bases, leaving 8 bases not matched to a gene. CDR3 coding DNA: TGTGCTAGTGGAGGAGGGACAGAACCTGAAAAACTGTTTTTT. This codes for CASGGGTEPEKLFF.

The chain uses TRBV9 and TRBJ2-2; 8 bases are a match to TRBD2. The ends lost 0 bases at V and 0 bases at J; junction bases unmatched: 4. The CDR3 is 17 amino acids. Germline loops: CDR1 SGDLS, CDR2 YYNGEE. CDR3 coding DNA: TGTGCCAGCAGCGTAGCACCGGGACTAGCGAACACCGGGGAGCTGTTTTTT. Translated, it gives CASSVAPGLANTGELFF.

This clone was seen a few times. The J gene is TRBJ2-1, the V gene TRBV11-2; D ambiguous. The V end was cut by 1 base, the J end by 6 bases, with 10 bases between. Germline V gene sequence: CDR1 SGHAT, CDR2 FQNNGV. This CDR3 contains 14 residues. The CDR3 region is CASSLGVPGNEQFF. The CDR3 DNA sequence: TGTGCCAGCAGCTTAGGCGTTCCGGGCAATGAGCAGTTCTTC. The variable domain in full, completed from reference TRBV11-2 and TRBJ2-1, reads EAGVAQSPRYKIIEKRQSVAFWCNPISGHATLYWYQQILGQGPKLLIQFQNNGVVDDSQLPKDRFSAERLKGVDSTLKIQPAKLEDSAVYLCASSLGVPGNEQFFGPGTRLTVL.